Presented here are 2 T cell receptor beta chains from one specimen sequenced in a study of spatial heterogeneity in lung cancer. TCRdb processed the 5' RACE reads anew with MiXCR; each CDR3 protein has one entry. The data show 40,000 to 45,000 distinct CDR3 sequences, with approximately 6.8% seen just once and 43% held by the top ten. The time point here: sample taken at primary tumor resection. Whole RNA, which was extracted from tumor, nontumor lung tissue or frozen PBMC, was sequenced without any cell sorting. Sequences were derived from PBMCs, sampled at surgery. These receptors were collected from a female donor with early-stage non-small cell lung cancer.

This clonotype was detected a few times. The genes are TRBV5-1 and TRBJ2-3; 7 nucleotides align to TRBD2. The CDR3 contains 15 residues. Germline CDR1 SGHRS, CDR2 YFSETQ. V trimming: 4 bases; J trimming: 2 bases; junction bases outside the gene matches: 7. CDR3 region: CASSPGTTSTDTQYF. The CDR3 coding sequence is TGCGCCAGCAGCCCGGGGACTACCTCCACAGATACGCAGTATTTT.

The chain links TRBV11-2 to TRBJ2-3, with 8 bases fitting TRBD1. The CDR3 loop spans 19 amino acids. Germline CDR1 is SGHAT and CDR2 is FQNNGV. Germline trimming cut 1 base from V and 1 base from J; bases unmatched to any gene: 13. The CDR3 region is CASSLGVGATGARTDTQYF. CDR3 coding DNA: TGTGCCAGCAGCTTAGGTGTCGGGGCGACAGGGGCCCGCACAGATACGCAGTATTTT.